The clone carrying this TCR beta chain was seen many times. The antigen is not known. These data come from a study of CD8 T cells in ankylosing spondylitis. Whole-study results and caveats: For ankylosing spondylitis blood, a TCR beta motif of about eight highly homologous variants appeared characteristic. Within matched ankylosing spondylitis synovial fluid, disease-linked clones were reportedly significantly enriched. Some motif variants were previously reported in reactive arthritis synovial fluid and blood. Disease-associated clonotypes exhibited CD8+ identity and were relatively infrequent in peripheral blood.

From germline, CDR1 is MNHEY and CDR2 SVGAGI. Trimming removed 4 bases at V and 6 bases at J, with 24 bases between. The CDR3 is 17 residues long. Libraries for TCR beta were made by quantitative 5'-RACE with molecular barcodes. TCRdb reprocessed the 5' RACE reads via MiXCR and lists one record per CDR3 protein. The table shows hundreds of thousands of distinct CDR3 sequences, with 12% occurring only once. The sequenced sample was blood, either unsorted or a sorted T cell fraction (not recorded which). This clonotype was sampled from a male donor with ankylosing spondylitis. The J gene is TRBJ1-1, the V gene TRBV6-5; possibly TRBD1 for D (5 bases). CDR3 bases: TGTGCCAGCAGTTCCTCCCTTGGAAGGGGCGAGGGAGCTGAAGCTTTCTTT. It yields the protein CASSSSLGRGEGAEAFF.